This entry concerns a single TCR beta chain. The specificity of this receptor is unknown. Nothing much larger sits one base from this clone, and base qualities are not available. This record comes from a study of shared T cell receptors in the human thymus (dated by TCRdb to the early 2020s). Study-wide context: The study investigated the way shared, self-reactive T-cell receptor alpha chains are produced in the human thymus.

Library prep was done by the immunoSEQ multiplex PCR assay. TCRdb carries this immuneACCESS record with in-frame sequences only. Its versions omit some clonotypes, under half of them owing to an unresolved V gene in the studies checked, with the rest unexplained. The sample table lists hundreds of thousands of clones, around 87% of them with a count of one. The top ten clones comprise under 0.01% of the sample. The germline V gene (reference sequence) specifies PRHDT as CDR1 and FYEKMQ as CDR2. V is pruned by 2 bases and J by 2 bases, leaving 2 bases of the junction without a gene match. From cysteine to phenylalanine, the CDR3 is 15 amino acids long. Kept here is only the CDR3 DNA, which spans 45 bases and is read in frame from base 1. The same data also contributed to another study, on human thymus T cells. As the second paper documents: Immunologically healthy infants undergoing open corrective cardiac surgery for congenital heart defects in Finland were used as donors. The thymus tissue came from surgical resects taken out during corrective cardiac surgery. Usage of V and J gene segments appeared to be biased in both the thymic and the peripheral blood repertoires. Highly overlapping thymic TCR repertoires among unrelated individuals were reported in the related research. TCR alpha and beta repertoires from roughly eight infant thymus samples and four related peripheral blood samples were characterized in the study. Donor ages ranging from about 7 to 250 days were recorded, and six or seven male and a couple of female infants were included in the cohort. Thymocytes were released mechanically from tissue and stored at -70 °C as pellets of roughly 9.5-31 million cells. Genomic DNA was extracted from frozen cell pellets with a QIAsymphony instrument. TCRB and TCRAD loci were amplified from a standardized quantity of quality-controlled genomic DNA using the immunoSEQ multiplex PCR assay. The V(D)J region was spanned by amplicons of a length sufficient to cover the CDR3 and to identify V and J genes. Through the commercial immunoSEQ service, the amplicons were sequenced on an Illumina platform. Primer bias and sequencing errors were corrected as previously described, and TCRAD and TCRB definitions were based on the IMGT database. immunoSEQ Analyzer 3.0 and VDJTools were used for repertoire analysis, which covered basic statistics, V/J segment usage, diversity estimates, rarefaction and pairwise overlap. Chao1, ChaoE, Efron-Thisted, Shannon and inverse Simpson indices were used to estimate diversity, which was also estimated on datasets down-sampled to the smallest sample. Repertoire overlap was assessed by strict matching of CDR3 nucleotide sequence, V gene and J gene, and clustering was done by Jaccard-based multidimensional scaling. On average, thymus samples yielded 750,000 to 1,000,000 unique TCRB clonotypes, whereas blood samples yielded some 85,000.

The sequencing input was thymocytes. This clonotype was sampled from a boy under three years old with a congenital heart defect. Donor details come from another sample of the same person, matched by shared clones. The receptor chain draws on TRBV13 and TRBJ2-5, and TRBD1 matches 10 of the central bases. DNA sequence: TGTGCCAGCAGCTTACGACAGGGGGCACAAGAGACCCAGTACTTC. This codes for CASSLRQGAQETQYF.